This TCR beta chain was captured by sequencing in a study of OX40 agonist ivuxolimab in advanced cancers. Whole-study results and caveats: The expanded peripheral T cells' antigen specificity was not determined.

Here immunoSEQ multiplex PCR was the method, and the copy in TCRdb shows in-frame clones only, minus some. The sample yields fewer than 100,000 clones, about 90% seen once. Worth noting for this clone: Its specificity is unknown.

Germline values: CDR1 MGHRA, CDR2 YSYEKL. This CDR3 region has 16 residues. V trimming: 4 bases; J trimming: 2 bases; junction bases outside the gene matches: 8. This sample comprised CD4+ or CD8+ T cells sorted from blood, obtained in a trial of the OX40 agonist ivuxolimab. This clonotype was obtained from an adult with an advanced solid tumor such as melanoma, head and neck, liver or kidney cancer. The rearrangement uses TRBV4-1 and TRBJ2-5; TRBD2 matches at 9 bases. CDR3 DNA sequence: TGCGCCAGCAGCCCCGGGCCTAGCGGGGCACAAGAGACCCAGTACTTC. Translating gives CASSPGPSGAQETQYF.